The 10 T cell receptor beta chains below were found in one sample sequenced in a study of immune reconstitution after stem cell transplant in scleroderma. TCRdb processed the RT-PCR reads anew with MiXCR; each CDR3 protein has one entry. This table holds under 3,500 distinct CDR3 sequences, 3% to 4.5% found once. This sample was gathered before or after autologous hematopoietic stem cell transplantation (not recorded which). The receptors derive from a human donor with systemic sclerosis.

In this sample, this clonotype is medium-sized. The J gene is TRBJ1-2, the V gene TRBV5-1; 7 nucleotides match TRBD1. Germline V gene data show CDR1 as SGHRS and CDR2 as YFSETQ. V trimming: 4 bases; J trimming: 3 bases; junction bases outside the gene matches: 12. The CDR3 contains 16 residues. In DNA, the CDR3 is TGCGCCAGCAGCGCACAAACTAACAGGGGTGACTATGGCTACACCTTC. It codes for CASSAQTNRGDYGYTF.

By share, this clonotype ranks as medium-sized. The chain recombines TRBV5-1 with TRBJ2-1; 11 bases agree with TRBD2. This CDR3 is built from 15 residues. Trimming cost V 4 bases and J 9 bases; bases outside gene matches: 9. From germline, CDR1 is SGHRS and CDR2 YFSETQ. The DNA for the CDR3 is TGCGCCAGCAGCCAGACTAGCGGGGCTTCGCGTGAGCAGTTCTTC. Translation gives CASSQTSGASREQFF.

This clonotype ranks as medium-sized. V gene TRBV15 combines with J gene TRBJ2-2, with TRBD1 as a possible D gene (6 bases). The CDR3 has 16 amino acids. V gave up 2 bases and J gave up 0 bases, with 10 bases separating them. Germline loops: CDR1 LNHNV, CDR2 YYDKDF (reference sequence). The CDR3 DNA reads as TGTGCCACCAGCAGAAAGGGACATTCGAACACCGGGGAGCTGTTTTTT. This codes for CATSRKGHSNTGELFF.

By share of the sample, this clonotype is medium-sized. CDR3 region: CASSLSFRLAADTQYF. The CDR3 DNA reads as TGTGCCAGCAGCTTAAGCTTTCGGCTAGCGGCAGATACGCAGTATTTT. The gene calls are TRBV7-2 and TRBJ2-3; 7 bases are a match to TRBD2. Germline CDR1 is SGHTA and CDR2 is FQGNSA. The V gene end was trimmed by 2 bases and the J gene end by 4 bases; junction bases not matched to a gene: 9. The CDR3 totals 16 residues.

By frequency in the sample, this clonotype is medium-sized. The CDR3 loop reads CSARDGTSGDTQYF. The CDR3 coding sequence is TGCAGTGCTAGAGACGGGACTAGCGGAGATACGCAGTATTTT. J is TRBJ2-3 and V is TRBV20-1; 11 bases match TRBD2. With V trimmed by 0 bases and J by 5 bases, 1 base remained unmatched. Germline-derived CDR1 and CDR2 are DFQATT and SNEGSKA (reference sequence). This CDR3 comprises 14 residues.

In its sample, this clonotype is medium-sized. This sequence joins TRBV20-1 and TRBJ2-7; 10 bases agree with TRBD2. V gave up 3 bases and J gave up 3 bases; unmatched junction bases: 5. CDR3 length: 14 residues. The germline gives CDR1 DFQATT, CDR2 SNEGSKA (reference sequence). The CDR3 DNA reads as TGCAGTGCTAGTACTAGCGGGACTGTCTACGAGCAGTACTTC. Protein sequence: CSASTSGTVYEQYF.

Worth noting for this clonotype: A read error may explain this, as a much larger clone is one base away. V and J are TRBV3-1 and TRBJ1-6, with D possibly being TRBD1 (5 bases). With 7 bases removed from V and 10 bases from J, the gap between germline ends came to 14 bases. CDR1 is LGHDT and CDR2 is YNNKEL in the germline V gene (reference sequence). This CDR3 comprises 13 residues. CDR3: CASKRGKASPLHF. In DNA, the CDR3 is TGTGCCAGCAAAAGGGGTAAGGCCTCACCCCTCCACTTT.

In its sample, this clonotype is medium-sized. The chain employs TRBV18 and TRBJ2-1; 7 bases align to TRBD2. Germline V gene data show CDR1 as KGHSH and CDR2 as LQKENI. This CDR3 is built from 16 residues. Trimming took 3 bases from V and 5 from J; bases not matched to a gene: 10. The DNA of the CDR3 is TGTGCCAGCTCACCCTCCGTCGGGGGAGGGAACAATGAGCAGTTCTTC. It translates to CASSPSVGGGNNEQFF.

This clonotype is classed as medium-sized. This chain joins TRBV29-1 and TRBJ1-2, with 9 positions matching TRBD1. CDR1 and CDR2 (germline): SQVTM, ANQGSEA. There are 14 residues in the CDR3. V lost 4 bases and J lost 8; bases outside the gene matches: 11. CDR3: CSVVRPGQGDGYTF. CDR3 in DNA: TGCAGCGTTGTGAGACCGGGACAGGGTGACGGCTACACCTTC.

This clonotype is termed large. The gene calls are TRBV9 and TRBJ2-7; D might be TRBD2 (6 bases). Trimming shortened V by 0 bases and J by 5 bases, and 15 bases separated the two germline ends. The CDR3 contains 15 residues. Germline loops: CDR1 SGDLS, CDR2 YYNGEE. The chain's CDR3 is CASSVGGGEDDEQYF. As DNA, the CDR3 is TGTGCCAGCAGCGTAGGCGGAGGGGAGGACGACGAGCAGTACTTC.